One TCR beta chain is described in this entry. The sample originates from a study of beta chain features in type 1 diabetes. The sequenced template was cDNA made from the entire isolated RNA. Repertoires were generated with immunoSEQ multiplex PCR, while TCRdb's copy carries only in-frame clones and drops some. The sample holds about 290,000 clones; 8% are singletons and the top ten take under 1.3%. CD4+ cells of the naive, central memory, regulatory and stem cell-like memory types were sorted via CD45RO/CCR7/CD25/CD127/CD95/CD27. The specimen was central memory CD4+ T cells from blood. This receptor was identified in a woman between 18 and 29 years old in good health.

This CDR3 reads CASGRTPETQYF. Here the CDR3 DNA reads TGTGCCAGCGGACGGACCCCGGAGACCCAGTACTTC. The chain carries TRBV6-1 and TRBJ2-5; D remains ambiguous. Trimming left V 8 bases short and J 5 bases short, with 12 bases between. This CDR3 comprises 12 residues. CDR1 and CDR2 from the germline V gene are MNHNS and SASEGT.